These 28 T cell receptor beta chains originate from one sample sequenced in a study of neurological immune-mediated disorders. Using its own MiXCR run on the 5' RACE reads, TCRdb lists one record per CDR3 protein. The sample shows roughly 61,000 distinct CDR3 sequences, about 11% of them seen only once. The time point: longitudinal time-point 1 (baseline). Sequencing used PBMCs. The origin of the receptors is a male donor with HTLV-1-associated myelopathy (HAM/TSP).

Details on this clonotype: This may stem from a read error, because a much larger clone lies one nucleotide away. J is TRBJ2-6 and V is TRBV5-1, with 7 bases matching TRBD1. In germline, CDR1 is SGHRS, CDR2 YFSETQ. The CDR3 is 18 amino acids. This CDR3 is CASSPATGPSSWANVLTF. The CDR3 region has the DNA TGCGCCAGCAGCCCGGCGACAGGGCCGAGCTCTTGGGCCAACGTCCTGACTTTC.

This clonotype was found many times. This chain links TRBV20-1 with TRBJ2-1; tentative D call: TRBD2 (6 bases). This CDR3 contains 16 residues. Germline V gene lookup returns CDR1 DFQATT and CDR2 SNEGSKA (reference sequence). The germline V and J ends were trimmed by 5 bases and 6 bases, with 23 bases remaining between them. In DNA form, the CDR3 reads TGCAGTGCTGGGGACTTTGGGCAGAATAAGGGCAATGAGCAGTTCTTC. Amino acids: CSAGDFGQNKGNEQFF.

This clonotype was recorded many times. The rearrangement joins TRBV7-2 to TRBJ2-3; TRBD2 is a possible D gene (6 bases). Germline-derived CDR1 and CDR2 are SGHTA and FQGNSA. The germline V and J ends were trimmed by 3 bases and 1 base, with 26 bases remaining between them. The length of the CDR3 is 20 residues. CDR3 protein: CASSFRYRDLGLRGTDTQYF. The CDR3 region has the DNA TGTGCCAGCAGCTTTCGATACCGGGACTTGGGCCTACGTGGCACAGATACGCAGTATTTT.

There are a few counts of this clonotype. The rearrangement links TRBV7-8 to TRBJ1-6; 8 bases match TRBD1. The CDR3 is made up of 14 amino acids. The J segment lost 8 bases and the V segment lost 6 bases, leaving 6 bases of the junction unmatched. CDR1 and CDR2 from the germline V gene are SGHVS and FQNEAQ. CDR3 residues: CASRPGTGYSPLHF. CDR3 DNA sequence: TGTGCCAGCAGGCCCGGGACAGGATATTCACCCCTCCACTTT.

In DNA form, the CDR3 reads TGTGCCAGCAGTCCCTCGGGGTTAGCACAAAGGGCCCAGCATTTT. It is translated as CASSPSGLAQRAQHF. The genes are TRBV27 and TRBJ1-5; D is unclear. Germline loops: CDR1 MNHEY, CDR2 SMNVEV (reference sequence). The CDR3 consists of 15 residues. The V end was cut by 5 bases, the J end by 11 bases, with 22 bases between.

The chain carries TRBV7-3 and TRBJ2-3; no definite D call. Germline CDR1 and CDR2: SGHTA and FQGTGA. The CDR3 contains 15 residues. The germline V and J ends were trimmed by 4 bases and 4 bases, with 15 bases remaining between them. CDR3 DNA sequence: TGTGCCAGCAGCTCAACAGCTAGTTTTTCAGATACGCAGTATTTT. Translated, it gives CASSSTASFSDTQYF.

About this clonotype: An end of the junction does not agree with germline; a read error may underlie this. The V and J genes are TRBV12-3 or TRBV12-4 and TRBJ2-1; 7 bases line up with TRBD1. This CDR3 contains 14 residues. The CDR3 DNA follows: TGTGCCAGCAGTTTAAGGGGGCTTCTGCGTGAGCAGTGCTTC. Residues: CASSLRGLLREQCF.

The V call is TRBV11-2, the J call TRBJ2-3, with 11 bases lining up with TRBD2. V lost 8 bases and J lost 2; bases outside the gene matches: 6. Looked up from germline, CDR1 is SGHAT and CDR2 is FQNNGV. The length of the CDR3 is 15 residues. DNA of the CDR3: TGTGCCAGCTCTAGCGGGGGGACAACCACAGATACGCAGTATTTT. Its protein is CASSSGGTTTDTQYF. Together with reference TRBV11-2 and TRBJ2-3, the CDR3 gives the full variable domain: EAGVAQSPRYKIIEKRQSVAFWCNPISGHATLYWYQQILGQGPKLLIQFQNNGVVDDSQLPKDRFSAERLKGVDSTLKIQPAKLEDSAVYLCASSSGGTTTDTQYFGPGTRLTVL.

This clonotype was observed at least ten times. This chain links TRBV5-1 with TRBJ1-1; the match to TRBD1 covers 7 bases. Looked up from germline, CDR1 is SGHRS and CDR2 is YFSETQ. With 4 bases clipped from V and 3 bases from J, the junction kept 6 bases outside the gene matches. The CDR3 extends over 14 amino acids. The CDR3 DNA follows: TGCGCCAGCAGCCACAGGGGTTCCGACACTGAAGCTTTCTTT. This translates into CASSHRGSDTEAFF.

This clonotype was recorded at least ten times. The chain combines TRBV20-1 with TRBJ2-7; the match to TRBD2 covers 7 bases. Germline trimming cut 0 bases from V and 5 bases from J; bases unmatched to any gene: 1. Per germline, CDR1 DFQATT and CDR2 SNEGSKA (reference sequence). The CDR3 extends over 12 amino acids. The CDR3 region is CSARDGRDEQYF. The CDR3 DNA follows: TGCAGTGCTAGAGATGGGAGGGACGAGCAGTACTTC.

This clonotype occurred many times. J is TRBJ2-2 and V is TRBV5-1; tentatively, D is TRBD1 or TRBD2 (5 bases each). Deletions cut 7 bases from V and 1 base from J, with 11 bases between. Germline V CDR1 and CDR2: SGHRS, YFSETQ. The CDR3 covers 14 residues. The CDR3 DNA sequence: TGCGCCAGCTCCGGGACGGGGAACACCGGGGAGCTGTTTTTT. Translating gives CASSGTGNTGELFF.

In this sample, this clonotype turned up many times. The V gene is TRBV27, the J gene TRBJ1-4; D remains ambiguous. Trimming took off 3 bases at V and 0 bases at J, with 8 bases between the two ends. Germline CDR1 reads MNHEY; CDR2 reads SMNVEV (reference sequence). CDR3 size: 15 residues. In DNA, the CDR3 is TGTGCCAGCAGTTTCCTGCCTGCAACTAATGAAAAACTGTTTTTT. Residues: CASSFLPATNEKLFF.

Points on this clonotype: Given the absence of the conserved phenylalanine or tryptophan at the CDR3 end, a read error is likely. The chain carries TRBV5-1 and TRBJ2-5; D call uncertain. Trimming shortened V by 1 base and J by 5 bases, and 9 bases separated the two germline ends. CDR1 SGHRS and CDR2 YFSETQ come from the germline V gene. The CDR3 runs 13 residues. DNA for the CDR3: TGCGCCAGCAGCTTGTTGCATTTGGAGACCCAGTACGTC. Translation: CASSLLHLETQYV.

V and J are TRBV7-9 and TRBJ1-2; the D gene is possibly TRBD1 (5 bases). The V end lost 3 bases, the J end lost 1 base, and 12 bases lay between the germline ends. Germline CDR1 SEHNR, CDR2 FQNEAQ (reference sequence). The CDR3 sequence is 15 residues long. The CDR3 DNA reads TGTGCCAGCAGCTTTAGGGACGGCGATAACTATGGCTACACCTTC. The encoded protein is CASSFRDGDNYGYTF.

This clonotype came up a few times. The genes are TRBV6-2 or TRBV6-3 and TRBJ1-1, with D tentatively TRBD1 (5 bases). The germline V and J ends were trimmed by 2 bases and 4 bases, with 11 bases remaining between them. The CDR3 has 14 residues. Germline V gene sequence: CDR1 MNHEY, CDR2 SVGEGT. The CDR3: CASSYRGVATEAFF. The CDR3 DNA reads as TGTGCCAGCAGTTACAGGGGTGTGGCCACTGAAGCTTTCTTT.

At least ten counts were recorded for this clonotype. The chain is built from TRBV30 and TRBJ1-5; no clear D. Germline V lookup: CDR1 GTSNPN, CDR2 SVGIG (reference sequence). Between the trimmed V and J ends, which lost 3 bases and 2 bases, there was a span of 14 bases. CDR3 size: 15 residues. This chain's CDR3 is CAWSVLGGGNQPQHF. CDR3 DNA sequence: TGTGCCTGGAGCGTACTGGGTGGGGGCAATCAGCCCCAGCATTTT.

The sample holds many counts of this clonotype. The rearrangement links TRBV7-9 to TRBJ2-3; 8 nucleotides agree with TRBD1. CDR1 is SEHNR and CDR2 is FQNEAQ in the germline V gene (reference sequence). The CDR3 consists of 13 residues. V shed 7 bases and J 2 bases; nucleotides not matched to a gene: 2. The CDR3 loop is CASNQGATDTQYF. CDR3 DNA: TGTGCCAGCAACCAGGGGGCCACAGATACGCAGTATTTT.

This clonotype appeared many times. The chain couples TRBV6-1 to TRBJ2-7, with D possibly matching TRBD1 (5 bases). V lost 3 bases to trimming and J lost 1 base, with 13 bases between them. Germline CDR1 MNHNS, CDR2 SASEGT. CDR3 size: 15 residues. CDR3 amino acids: CASSETEQDSYEQYF. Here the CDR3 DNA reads TGTGCCAGCAGTGAGACTGAACAGGATTCCTACGAGCAGTACTTC.

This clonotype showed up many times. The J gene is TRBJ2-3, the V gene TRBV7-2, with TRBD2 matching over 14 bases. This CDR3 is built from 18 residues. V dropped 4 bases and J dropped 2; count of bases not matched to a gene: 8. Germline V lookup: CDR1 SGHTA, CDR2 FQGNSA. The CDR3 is CASSSLWTSGGTTDTQYF. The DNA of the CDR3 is TGTGCCAGCAGCTCGCTATGGACTAGCGGGGGGACCACAGATACGCAGTATTTT. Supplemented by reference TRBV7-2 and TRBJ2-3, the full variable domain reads GAGVSQSPSNKVTEKGKDVELRCDPISGHTALYWYRQSLGQGLEFLIYFQGNSAPDKSGLPSDRFSAERTGGSVSTLTIQRTQQEDSAVYLCASSSLWTSGGTTDTQYFGPGTRLTVL.

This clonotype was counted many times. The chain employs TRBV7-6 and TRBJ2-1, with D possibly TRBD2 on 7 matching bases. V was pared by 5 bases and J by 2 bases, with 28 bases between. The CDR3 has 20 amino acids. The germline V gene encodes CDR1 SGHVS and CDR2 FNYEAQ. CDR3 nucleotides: TGTGCCAGCAGCAATTCACCTAGCGGCGGGGACATAAGACCCTACAATGAGCAGTTCTTC. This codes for CASSNSPSGGDIRPYNEQFF.

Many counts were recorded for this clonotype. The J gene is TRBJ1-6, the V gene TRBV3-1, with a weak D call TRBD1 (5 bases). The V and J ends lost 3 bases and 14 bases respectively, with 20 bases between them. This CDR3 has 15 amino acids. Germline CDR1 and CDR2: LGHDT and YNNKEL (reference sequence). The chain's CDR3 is CASSHVGLGGLTLHF. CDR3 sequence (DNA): TGTGCCAGCAGCCACGTGGGTCTTGGGGGACTTACCCTCCACTTT. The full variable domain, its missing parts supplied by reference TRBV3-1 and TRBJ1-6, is DTAVSQTPKYLVTQMGNDKSIKCEQNLGHDTMYWYKQDSKKFLKIMFSYNNKELIINETVPNRFSPKSPDKAHLNLHINSLELGDSAVYFCASSHVGLGGLTLHFGNGTRLTVT.

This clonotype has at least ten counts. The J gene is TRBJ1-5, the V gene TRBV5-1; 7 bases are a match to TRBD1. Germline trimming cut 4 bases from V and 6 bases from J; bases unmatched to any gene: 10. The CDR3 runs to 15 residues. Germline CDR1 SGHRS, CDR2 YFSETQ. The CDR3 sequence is CASSPSTGEGQPQHF. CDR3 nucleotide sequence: TGCGCCAGCAGCCCGTCCACAGGGGAGGGTCAGCCCCAGCATTTT. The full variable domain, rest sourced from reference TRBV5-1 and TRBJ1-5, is KAGVTQTPRYLIKTRGQQVTLSCSPISGHRSVSWYQQTPGQGLQFLFEYFSETQRNKGNFPGRFSGRQFSNSRSEMNVSTLELGDSALYLCASSPSTGEGQPQHFGDGTRLSIL.

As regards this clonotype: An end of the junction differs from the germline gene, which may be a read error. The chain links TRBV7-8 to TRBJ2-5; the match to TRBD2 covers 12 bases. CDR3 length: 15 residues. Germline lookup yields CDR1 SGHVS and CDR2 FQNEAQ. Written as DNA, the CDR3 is TGTACCAGCAGCGGACTAGCGGGGACTCAAGAGACCCAGTACTTC. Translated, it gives CTSSGLAGTQETQYF.

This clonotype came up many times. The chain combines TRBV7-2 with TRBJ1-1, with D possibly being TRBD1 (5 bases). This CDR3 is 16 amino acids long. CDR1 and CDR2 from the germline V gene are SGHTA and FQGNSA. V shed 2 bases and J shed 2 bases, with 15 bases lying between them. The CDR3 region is CASSLKGISGNTEAFF. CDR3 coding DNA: TGTGCCAGCAGCTTAAAGGGGATTTCCGGAAACACTGAAGCTTTCTTT.

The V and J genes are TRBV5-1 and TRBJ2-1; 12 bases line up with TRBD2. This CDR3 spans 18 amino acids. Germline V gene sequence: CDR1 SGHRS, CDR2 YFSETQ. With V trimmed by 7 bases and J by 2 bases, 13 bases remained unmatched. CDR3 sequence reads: CASAPTSGGWSPYNEQFF. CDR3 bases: TGCGCCAGCGCCCCGACTAGCGGGGGATGGTCCCCCTACAATGAGCAGTTCTTC.

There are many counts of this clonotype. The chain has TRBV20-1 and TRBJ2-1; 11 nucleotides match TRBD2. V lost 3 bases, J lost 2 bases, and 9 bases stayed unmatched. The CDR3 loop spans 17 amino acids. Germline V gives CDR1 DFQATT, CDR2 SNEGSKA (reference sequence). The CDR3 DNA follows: TGCAGTGCTAGCCTAGCGGGGGGCGACTTAACCTACAATGAGCAGTTCTTC. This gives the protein CSASLAGGDLTYNEQFF.

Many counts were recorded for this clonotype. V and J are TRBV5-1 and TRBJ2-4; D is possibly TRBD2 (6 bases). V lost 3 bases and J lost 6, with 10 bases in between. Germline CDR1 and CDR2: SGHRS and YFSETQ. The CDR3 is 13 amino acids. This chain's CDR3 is CASSSGRGNIQYF. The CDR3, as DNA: TGCGCCAGCAGCTCCGGGAGAGGAAACATTCAGTACTTC.

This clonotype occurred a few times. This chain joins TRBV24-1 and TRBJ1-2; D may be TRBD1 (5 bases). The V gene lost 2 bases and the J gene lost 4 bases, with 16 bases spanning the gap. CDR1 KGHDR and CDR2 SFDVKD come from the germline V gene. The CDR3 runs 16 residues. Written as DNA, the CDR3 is TGTGCCACCAGTGATTCGGGGGTCCCCCGACTCTATGGCTACACCTTC. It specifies CATSDSGVPRLYGYTF.